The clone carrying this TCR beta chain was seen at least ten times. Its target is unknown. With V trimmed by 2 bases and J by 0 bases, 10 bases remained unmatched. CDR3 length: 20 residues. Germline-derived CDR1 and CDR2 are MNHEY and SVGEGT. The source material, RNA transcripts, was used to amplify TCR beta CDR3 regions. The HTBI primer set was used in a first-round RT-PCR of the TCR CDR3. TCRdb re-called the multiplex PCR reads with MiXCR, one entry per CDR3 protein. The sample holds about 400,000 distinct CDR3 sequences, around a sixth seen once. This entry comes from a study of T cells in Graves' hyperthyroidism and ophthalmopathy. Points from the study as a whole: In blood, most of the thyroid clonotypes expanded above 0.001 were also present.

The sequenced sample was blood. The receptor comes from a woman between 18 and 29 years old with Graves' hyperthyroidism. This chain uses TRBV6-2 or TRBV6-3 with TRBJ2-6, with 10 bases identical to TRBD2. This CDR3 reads CASSYTRTSGTPSGANVLTF. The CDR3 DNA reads TGTGCCAGCAGTTACACGAGGACTAGCGGCACGCCCTCTGGGGCCAACGTCCTGACTTTC.